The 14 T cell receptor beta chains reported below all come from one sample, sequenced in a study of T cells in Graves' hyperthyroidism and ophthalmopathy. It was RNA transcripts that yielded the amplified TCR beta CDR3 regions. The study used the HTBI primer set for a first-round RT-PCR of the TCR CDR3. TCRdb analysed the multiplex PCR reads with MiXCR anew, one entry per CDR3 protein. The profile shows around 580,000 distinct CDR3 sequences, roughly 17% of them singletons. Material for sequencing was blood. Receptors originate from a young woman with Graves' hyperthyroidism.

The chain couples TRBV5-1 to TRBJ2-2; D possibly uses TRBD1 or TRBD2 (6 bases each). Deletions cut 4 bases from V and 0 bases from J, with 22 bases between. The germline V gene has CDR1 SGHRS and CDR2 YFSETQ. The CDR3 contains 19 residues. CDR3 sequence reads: CASSPPGHSRLANTGELFF. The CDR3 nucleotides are TGCGCCAGCAGCCCGCCGGGACATTCACGACTAGCGAACACCGGGGAGCTGTTTTTT.

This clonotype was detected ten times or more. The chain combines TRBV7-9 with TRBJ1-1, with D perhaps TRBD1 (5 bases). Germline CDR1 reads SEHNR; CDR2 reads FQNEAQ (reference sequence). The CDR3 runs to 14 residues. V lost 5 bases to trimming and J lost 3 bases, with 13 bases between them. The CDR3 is CASSPREGYTEAFF. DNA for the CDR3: TGTGCCAGCAGCCCCCGGGAGGGGTACACTGAAGCTTTCTTT.

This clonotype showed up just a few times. Here the CDR3 DNA reads TGTGCCAGCAGCTCCGGGAGATACTACGAGCAGTACTTC. Protein: CASSSGRYYEQYF. This chain uses TRBV6-1 with TRBJ2-7, with D possibly being TRBD2 (6 bases). Between the trimmed V and J ends, which lost 6 bases and 3 bases, there was a span of 12 bases. This CDR3 region has 13 residues. Germline V gene data show CDR1 as MNHNS and CDR2 as SASEGT.

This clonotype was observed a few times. CDR3 in amino acids: CASSPGQGLPSPLHF. CDR3 in DNA: TGTGCCAGCAGCCCCGGACAGGGGCTCCCTTCACCCCTCCACTTT. This rearrangement joins TRBV3-1 to TRBJ1-6; 9 positions agree with TRBD1. The V segment lost 4 bases and the J segment 9 bases; nucleotides outside the gene matches: 7. Germline V gene data show CDR1 as LGHDT and CDR2 as YNNKEL (reference sequence). This CDR3 comprises 15 residues.

CDR3 protein: CASSMTGSYEQYF. CDR3 in DNA: TGTGCCAGTAGTATGACGGGCTCCTACGAGCAGTACTTC. The chain joins TRBV19 to TRBJ2-7; D ambiguous. The germline V gene encodes CDR1 LNHDA and CDR2 SQIVND (reference sequence). The CDR3 has 13 residues. Deletions cut 3 bases from V and 0 bases from J, with 6 bases between.

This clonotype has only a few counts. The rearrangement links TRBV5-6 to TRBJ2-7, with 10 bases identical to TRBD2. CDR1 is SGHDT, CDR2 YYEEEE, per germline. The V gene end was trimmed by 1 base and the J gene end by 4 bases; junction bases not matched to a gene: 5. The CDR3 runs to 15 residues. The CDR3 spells CASSLLLAGLYEQYF. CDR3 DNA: TGTGCCAGCAGCTTGTTACTAGCGGGACTGTACGAGCAGTACTTC.

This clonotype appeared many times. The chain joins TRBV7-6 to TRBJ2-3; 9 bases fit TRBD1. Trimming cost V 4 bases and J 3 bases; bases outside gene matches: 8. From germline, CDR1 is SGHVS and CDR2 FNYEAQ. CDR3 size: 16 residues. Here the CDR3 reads CASSSPLGQGTDTQYF. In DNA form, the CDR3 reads TGTGCCAGCAGCTCTCCCTTGGGACAGGGTACAGATACGCAGTATTTT.

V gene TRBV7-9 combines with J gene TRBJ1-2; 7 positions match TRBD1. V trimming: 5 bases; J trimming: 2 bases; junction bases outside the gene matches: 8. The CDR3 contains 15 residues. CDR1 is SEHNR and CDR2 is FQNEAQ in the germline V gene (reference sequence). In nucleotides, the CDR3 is TGTGCCAGCAGCCGTCAACAGGGGCCCAACTATGGCTACACCTTC. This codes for CASSRQQGPNYGYTF. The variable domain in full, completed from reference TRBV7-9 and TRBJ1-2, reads DTGVSQNPRHKITKRGQNVTFRCDPISEHNRLYWYRQTLGQGPEFLTYFQNEAQLEKSRLLSDRFSAERPKGSFSTLEIQRTEQGDSAMYLCASSRQQGPNYGYTFGSGTRLTVV.

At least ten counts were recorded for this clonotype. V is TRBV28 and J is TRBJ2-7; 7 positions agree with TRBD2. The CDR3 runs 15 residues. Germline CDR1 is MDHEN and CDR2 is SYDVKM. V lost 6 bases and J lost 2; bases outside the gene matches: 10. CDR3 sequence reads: CASSRTELATYEQYF. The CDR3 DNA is TGTGCCAGCAGCAGGACGGAACTAGCGACCTACGAGCAGTACTTC.

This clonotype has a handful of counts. The CDR3 loop is CASSFGHGRSPLHF. DNA for the CDR3: TGTGCCAGCAGTTTCGGACATGGGAGGTCACCCCTCCACTTT. The rearrangement joins TRBV12-3 or TRBV12-4 to TRBJ1-6, with D perhaps matching TRBD1 (5 bases). This CDR3 comprises 14 residues. V was shortened by 3 bases and J by 10 bases, with 13 bases between the two germline ends.

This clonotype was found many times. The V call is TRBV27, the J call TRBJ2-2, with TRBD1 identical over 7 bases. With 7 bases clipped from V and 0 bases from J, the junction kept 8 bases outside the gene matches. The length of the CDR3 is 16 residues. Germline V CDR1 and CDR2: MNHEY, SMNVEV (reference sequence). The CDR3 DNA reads TGTGCCAGCAACCCTCGTACAGGGGCGAACACCGGGGAGCTGTTTTTT. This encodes CASNPRTGANTGELFF.

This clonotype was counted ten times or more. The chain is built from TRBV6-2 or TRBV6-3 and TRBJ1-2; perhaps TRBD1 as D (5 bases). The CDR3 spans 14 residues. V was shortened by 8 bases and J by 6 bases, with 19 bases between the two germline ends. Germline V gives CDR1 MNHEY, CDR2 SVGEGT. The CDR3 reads CASVNDGRGHGYTF. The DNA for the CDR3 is TGTGCCAGCGTCAACGATGGGAGGGGACATGGCTACACCTTC.

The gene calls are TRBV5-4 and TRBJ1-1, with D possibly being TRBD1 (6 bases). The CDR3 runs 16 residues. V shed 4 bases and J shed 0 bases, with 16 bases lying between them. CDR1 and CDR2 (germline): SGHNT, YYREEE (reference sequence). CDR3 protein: CASSRDPGQMNTEAFF. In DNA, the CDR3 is TGTGCCAGCAGCCGTGACCCGGGACAAATGAACACTGAAGCTTTCTTT.

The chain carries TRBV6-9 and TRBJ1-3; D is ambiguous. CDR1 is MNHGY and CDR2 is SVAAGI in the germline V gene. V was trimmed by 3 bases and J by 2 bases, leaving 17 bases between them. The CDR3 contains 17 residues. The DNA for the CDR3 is TGTGCCAGCAGTTACCAACCCTTGGGATGGGCTGGAAACACCATATATTTT. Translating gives CASSYQPLGWAGNTIYF.